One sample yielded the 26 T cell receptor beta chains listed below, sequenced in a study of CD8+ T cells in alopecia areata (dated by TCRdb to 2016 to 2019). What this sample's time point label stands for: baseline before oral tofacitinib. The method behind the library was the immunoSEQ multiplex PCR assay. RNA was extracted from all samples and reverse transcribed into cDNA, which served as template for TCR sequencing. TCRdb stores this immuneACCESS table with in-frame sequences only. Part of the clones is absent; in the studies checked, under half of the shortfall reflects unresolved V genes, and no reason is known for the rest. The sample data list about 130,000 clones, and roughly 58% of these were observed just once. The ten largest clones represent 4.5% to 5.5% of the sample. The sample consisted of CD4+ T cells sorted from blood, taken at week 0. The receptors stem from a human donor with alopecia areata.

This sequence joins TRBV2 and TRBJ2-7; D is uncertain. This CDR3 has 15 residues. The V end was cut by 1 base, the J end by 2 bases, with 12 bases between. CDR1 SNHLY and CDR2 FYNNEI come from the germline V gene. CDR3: CASSEESGQTYEQYF. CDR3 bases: TGTGCCAGCAGTGAAGAGTCTGGGCAGACCTACGAGCAGTACTTC. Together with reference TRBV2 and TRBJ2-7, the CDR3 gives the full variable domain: EPEVTQTPSHQVTQMGQEVILRCVPISNHLYFYWYRQILGQKVEFLVSFYNNEISEKSEIFDDQFSVERPDGSNFTLKIRSTKLEDSAMYFCASSEESGQTYEQYFGPGTRLTVT.

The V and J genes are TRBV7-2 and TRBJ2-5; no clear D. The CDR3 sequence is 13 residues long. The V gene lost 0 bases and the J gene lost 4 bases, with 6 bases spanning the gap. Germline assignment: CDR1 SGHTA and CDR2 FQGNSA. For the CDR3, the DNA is TGTGCCAGCAGCTTAGCGGGAACAGAGACCCAGTACTTC. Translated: CASSLAGTETQYF. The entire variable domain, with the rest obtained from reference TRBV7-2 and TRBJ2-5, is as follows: GAGVSQSPSNKVTEKGKDVELRCDPISGHTALYWYRQSLGQGLEFLIYFQGNSAPDKSGLPSDRFSAERTGGSVSTLTIQRTQQEDSAVYLCASSLAGTETQYFGPGTRLLVL.

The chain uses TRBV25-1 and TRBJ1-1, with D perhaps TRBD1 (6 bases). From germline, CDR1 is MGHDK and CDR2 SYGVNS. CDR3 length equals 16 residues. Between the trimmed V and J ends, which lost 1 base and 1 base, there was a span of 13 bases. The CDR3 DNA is TGTGCCAGCAGTGAATTAGAACAGGGATCGAACACTGAAGCTTTCTTT. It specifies CASSELEQGSNTEAFF.

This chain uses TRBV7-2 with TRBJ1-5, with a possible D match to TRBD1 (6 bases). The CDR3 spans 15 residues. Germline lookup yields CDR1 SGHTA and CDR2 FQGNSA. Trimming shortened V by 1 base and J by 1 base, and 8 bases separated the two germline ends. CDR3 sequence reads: CASSLVGQSNQPQHF. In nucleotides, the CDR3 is TGTGCCAGCAGCTTAGTTGGACAGAGCAATCAGCCCCAGCATTTT.

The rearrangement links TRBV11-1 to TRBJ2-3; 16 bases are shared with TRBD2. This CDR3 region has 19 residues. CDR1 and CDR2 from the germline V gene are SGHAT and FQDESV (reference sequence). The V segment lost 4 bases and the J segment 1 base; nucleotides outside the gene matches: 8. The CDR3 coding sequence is TGTGCCAGCAGCTCGGGGACTAGCGGGGGGGCCACCGGCACAGATACGCAGTATTTT. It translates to CASSSGTSGGATGTDTQYF.

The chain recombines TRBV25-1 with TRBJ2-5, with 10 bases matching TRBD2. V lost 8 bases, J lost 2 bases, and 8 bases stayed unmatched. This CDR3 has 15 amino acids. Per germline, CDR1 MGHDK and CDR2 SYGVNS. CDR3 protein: CASSEGTSEQETQYF. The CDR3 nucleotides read TGTGCCAGCTCCGAGGGGACTAGCGAACAAGAGACCCAGTACTTC.

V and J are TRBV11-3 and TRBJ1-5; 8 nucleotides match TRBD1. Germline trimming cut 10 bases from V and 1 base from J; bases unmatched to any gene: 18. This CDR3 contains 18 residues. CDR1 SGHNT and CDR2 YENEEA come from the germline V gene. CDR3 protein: CANSPPQSGGRSNQPQHF. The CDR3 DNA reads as TGTGCCAACTCTCCTCCCCAATCAGGGGGCAGGAGCAATCAGCCCCAGCATTTT.

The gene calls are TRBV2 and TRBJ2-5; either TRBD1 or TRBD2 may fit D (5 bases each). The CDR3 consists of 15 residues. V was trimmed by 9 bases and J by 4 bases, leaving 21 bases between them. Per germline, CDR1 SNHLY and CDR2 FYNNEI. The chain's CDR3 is CASGGLFGITETQYF. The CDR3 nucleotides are TGTGCCAGTGGGGGATTATTTGGCATCACAGAGACCCAGTACTTC.

CDR3 bases: TGTGCCAGCAGCGACGGACACAGCTCTGGGGCCAACGTCCTGACTTTC. Its protein is CASSDGHSSGANVLTF. V is TRBV5-4 and J is TRBJ2-6; D perhaps matches TRBD1 (5 bases). This CDR3 is 16 amino acids long. V lost 4 bases, J lost 0 bases, and 11 bases lay in between. The germline V gene encodes CDR1 SGHNT and CDR2 YYREEE (reference sequence).

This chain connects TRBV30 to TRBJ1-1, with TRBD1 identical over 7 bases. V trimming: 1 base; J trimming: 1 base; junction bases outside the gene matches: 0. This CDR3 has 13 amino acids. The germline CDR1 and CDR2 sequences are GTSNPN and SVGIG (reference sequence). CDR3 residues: CAWSEGANTEAFF. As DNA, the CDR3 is TGTGCCTGGAGTGAGGGGGCGAACACTGAAGCTTTCTTT. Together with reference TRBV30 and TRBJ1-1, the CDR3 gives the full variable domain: SQTIHQWPATLVQPVGSPLSLECTVEGTSNPNLYWYRQAAGRGLQLLFYSVGIGQISSEVPQNLSASRPQDRQFILSSKKLLLSDSGFYLCAWSEGANTEAFFGQGTRLTVV.

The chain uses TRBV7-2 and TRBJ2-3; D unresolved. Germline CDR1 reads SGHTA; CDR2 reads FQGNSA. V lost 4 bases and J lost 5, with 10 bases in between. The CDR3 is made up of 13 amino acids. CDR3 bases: TGTGCCAGCAGCTCTTCCCAGCTAGATACGCAGTATTTT. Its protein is CASSSSQLDTQYF.

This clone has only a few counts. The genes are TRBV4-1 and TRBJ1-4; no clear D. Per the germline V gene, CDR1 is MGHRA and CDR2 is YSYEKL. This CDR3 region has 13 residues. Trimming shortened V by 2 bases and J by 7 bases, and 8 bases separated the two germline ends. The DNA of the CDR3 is TGCGCCAGCAGCCAACTAGTAATTGAAAAACTGTTTTTT. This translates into CASSQLVIEKLFF.

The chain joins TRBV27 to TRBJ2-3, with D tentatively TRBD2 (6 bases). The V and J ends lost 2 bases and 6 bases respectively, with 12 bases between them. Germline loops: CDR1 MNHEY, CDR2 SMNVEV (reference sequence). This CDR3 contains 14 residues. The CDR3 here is CASSLRRGADTQYF. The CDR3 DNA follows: TGTGCCAGCAGTTTACGGCGGGGTGCGGATACGCAGTATTTT.

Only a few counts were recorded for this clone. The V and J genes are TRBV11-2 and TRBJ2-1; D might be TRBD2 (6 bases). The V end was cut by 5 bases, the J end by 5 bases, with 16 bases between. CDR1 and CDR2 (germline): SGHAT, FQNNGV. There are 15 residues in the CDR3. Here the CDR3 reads CASSPIPTSNNEQFF. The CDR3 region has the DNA TGTGCCAGCAGCCCTATTCCCACTAGCAACAATGAGCAGTTCTTC. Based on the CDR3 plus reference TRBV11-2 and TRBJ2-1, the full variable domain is EAGVAQSPRYKIIEKRQSVAFWCNPISGHATLYWYQQILGQGPKLLIQFQNNGVVDDSQLPKDRFSAERLKGVDSTLKIQPAKLEDSAVYLCASSPIPTSNNEQFFGPGTRLTVL.

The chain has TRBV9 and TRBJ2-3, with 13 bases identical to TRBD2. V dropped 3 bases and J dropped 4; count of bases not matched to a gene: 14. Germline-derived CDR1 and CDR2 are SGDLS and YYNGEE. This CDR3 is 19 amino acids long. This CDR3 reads CASSGTSGGLLPPPDTQYF. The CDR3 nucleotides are TGTGCCAGCAGCGGGACTAGCGGGGGTCTCCTCCCTCCCCCAGATACGCAGTATTTT.

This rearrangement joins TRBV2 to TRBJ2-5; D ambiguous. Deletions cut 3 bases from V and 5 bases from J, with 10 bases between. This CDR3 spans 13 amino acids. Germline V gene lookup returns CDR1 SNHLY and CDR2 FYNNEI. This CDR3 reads CASSEDVRETQYF. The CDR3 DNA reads TGTGCCAGCAGTGAGGACGTTCGGGAGACCCAGTACTTC.

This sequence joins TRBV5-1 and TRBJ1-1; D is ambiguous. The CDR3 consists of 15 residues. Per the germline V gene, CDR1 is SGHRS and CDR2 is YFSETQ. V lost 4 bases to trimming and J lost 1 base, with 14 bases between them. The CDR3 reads CASSAMQSSNTEAFF. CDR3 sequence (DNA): TGCGCCAGCAGCGCAATGCAGTCCTCGAACACTGAAGCTTTCTTT.

This CDR3 reads CASSPWTSGSTDTQYF. The CDR3 DNA reads TGTGCCAGCAGTCCCTGGACTAGCGGGTCCACAGATACGCAGTATTTT. This chain uses TRBV28 with TRBJ2-3; the match to TRBD2 covers 11 bases. This CDR3 spans 16 amino acids. From germline, CDR1 is MDHEN and CDR2 SYDVKM. V trimming: 5 bases; J trimming: 2 bases; junction bases outside the gene matches: 6.

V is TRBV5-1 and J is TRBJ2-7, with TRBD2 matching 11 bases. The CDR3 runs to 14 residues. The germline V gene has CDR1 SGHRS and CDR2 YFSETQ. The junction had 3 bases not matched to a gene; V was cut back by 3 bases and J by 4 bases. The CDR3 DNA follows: TGCGCCAGCAGCTCCGGGACTAGCGGATACGAGCAGTACTTC. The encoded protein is CASSSGTSGYEQYF.

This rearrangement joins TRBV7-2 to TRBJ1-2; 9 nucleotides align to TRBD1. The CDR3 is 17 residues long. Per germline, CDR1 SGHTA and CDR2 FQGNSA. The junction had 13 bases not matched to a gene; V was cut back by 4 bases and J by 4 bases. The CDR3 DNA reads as TGTGCCAGCAGCTCGGACAGGGGACTCATCACCCTCTATGGCTACACCTTC. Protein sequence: CASSSDRGLITLYGYTF.

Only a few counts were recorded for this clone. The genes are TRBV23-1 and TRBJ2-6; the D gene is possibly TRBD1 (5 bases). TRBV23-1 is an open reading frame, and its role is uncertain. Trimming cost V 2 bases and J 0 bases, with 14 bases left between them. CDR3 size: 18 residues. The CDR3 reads CASSQGSGLPSGANVLTF. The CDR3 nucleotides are TGCGCCAGCAGTCAAGGTTCAGGGTTGCCCTCTGGGGCCAACGTCCTGACTTTC.

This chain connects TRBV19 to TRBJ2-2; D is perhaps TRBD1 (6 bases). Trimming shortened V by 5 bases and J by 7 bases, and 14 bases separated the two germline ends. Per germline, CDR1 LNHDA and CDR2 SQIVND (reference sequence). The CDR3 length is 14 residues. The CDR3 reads CASSSDRTGGELFF. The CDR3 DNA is TGTGCCAGTAGTTCGGACAGAACGGGCGGGGAGCTGTTTTTT.

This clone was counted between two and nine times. Written as DNA, the CDR3 is TGTGCCAGCAGTTTAGGCTTCGGATTGGATGAGCAGTTCTTC. Translated, it gives CASSLGFGLDEQFF. The rearrangement uses TRBV28 and TRBJ2-1; D is unclear. Trimming removed 2 bases from V and 8 bases from J, with 13 bases in between. The CDR3 contains 14 residues. Germline V gene data show CDR1 as MDHEN and CDR2 as SYDVKM.

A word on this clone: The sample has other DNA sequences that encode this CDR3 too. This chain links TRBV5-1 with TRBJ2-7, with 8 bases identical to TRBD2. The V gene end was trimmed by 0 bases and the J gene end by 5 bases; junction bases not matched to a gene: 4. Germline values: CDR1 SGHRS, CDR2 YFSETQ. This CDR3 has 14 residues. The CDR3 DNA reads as TGCGCCAGCAGCTTGGAAGCGGGGGTCGACGAGCAGTACTTC. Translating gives CASSLEAGVDEQYF.

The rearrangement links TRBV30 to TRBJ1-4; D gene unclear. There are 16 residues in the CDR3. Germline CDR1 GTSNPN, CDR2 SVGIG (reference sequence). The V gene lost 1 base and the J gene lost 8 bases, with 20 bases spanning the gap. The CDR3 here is CAWSGPPGSTSEKLFF. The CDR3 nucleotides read TGTGCCTGGAGTGGGCCGCCGGGCTCGACGTCAGAAAAACTGTTTTTT.

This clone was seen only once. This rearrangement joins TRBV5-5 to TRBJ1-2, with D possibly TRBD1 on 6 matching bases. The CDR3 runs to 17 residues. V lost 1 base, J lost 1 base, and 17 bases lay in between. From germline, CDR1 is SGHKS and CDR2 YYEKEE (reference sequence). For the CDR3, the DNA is TGTGCCAGCAGCTTGAGAGGGGGAGCTTACCTTAACTATGGCTACACCTTC. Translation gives CASSLRGGAYLNYGYTF.